These 17 T cell receptor beta chains originate from one sample sequenced in a study of blood T cell repertoires in COVID-19. Repertoires were generated with immunoSEQ multiplex PCR, while TCRdb's copy carries only in-frame clones and drops some. The repertoire holds almost 500,000 clones, with less than 90% as singletons. The sample taken for sequencing was PBMCs or T cells enriched from blood (not recorded which). All receptors derive from a woman aged 55-69 years who had recovered from COVID-19.

The chain joins TRBV4-1 to TRBJ2-4; 10 bases agree with TRBD1. This CDR3 is 15 amino acids long. CDR1 and CDR2 from the germline V gene are MGHRA and YSYEKL. J lost 6 bases, V lost 1 base, and 3 bases had no gene match. The chain's CDR3 is CASSQARDRGNIQYF. As DNA, the CDR3 is TGCGCCAGCAGCCAAGCCCGGGACAGGGGAAACATTCAGTACTTC.

The chain uses TRBV27 and TRBJ2-5; tentative D call: TRBD1 (6 bases). V gave up 4 bases and J gave up 7 bases, with 13 bases separating them. CDR1 is MNHEY, CDR2 SMNVEV, per germline (reference sequence). This CDR3 region has 13 residues. The chain's CDR3 is CASSYRVWATQYF. The DNA for the CDR3 is TGTGCCAGCAGTTACAGGGTTTGGGCGACCCAGTACTTC.

This clone was detected a few times. The chain combines TRBV7-9 with TRBJ1-2; the D is unclear. Trimming cost V 5 bases and J 8 bases, with 9 bases left between them. Germline V lookup: CDR1 SEHNR, CDR2 FQNEAQ (reference sequence). There are 11 residues in the CDR3. CDR3 protein: CASSPTVGYTF. CDR3 DNA sequence: TGTGCCAGCAGCCCGACTGTCGGCTACACCTTC.

J is TRBJ1-1 and V is TRBV27; 7 bases line up with TRBD1. The CDR3 extends over 14 amino acids. Germline V gene data show CDR1 as MNHEY and CDR2 as SMNVEV (reference sequence). V lost 4 bases and J lost 5; bases outside the gene matches: 7. The CDR3 is CASSSPTGRTEAFF. In nucleotides, the CDR3 is TGTGCCAGCAGTTCGCCGACAGGGCGGACTGAAGCTTTCTTT.

The chain recombines TRBV2 with TRBJ1-5, with D tentatively TRBD1 (6 bases). V was clipped by 9 bases and J by 7 bases, with 22 bases between them. This CDR3 spans 15 amino acids. Germline V lookup: CDR1 SNHLY, CDR2 FYNNEI. CDR3 coding DNA: TGTGCCAGTAGTTCCCAACAGGGTGAAGACCAGCCCCAGCATTTT. Its protein is CASSSQQGEDQPQHF.

This chain connects TRBV25-1 to TRBJ2-7, with a tentative D call TRBD1 (6 bases). The CDR3 consists of 14 residues. V dropped 2 bases and J dropped 3 bases, with 11 bases sitting between them. From germline, CDR1 is MGHDK and CDR2 SYGVNS. The CDR3 region is CASSETGRGYEQYF. Written as DNA, the CDR3 is TGTGCCAGCAGTGAAACAGGGAGAGGCTACGAGCAGTACTTC.

The rearrangement uses TRBV4-1 and TRBJ2-7; D possibly corresponds to TRBD1 (6 bases). Germline V lookup: CDR1 MGHRA, CDR2 YSYEKL. V dropped 4 bases and J dropped 2 bases, with 15 bases sitting between them. This CDR3 comprises 15 residues. CDR3 in DNA: TGCGCCAGCAGCCGAACGTGGACAGAAGCCTACGAGCAGTACTTC. Its translation is CASSRTWTEAYEQYF.

The chain joins TRBV24-1 to TRBJ2-3; a weak D match, TRBD2 (5 bases). The CDR3 spans 15 residues. Germline CDR1 is KGHDR and CDR2 is SFDVKD. V was shortened by 2 bases and J by 7 bases, with 15 bases between the two germline ends. This chain's CDR3 is CATSDSRVGMHTQYF. The CDR3 nucleotides read TGTGCCACCAGTGATTCACGGGTCGGGATGCATACGCAGTATTTT.

The chain combines TRBV11-2 with TRBJ2-7, with a tentative D call TRBD2 (6 bases). CDR1 and CDR2 (germline): SGHAT, FQNNGV. Trimming removed 2 bases at V and 1 base at J, with 12 bases between. The CDR3 contains 15 residues. CDR3 coding DNA: TGTGCCAGCAGCTTACCCGGCGGGGATTCCTACGAGCAGTACTTC. Translated, it gives CASSLPGGDSYEQYF.

This chain links TRBV9 with TRBJ2-6; D is unresolved. This CDR3 region has 14 residues. Germline CDR1 SGDLS, CDR2 YYNGEE. V lost 0 bases and J lost 11, with 12 bases in between. The DNA of the CDR3 is TGTGCCAGCAGCGTAGTTGGTCACAACGACGTCCTGACTTTC. Translating gives CASSVVGHNDVLTF.

Of note for this clone: Other DNA sequences in this sample translate to the same CDR3. V and J are TRBV5-1 and TRBJ2-1, with 11 nucleotides matching TRBD2. Trimming cost V 4 bases and J 4 bases; bases outside gene matches: 7. The CDR3 is made up of 16 amino acids. Germline V gene lookup returns CDR1 SGHRS and CDR2 YFSETQ. For the CDR3, the DNA is TGCGCCAGCAGCCCTGAGCTAGCGGGGGGTTACAATGAGCAGTTCTTC. Translated: CASSPELAGGYNEQFF.

The chain combines TRBV7-9 with TRBJ2-7; TRBD2 aligns across 10 bases. The V and J ends lost 2 bases and 4 bases, in that order; junction bases with no gene match: 5. The length of the CDR3 is 15 residues. Germline loops: CDR1 SEHNR, CDR2 FQNEAQ (reference sequence). CDR3 sequence (DNA): TGTGCCAGCAGCTTAAGCGGGGGGGTCTGGTACGAGCAGTACTTC. Its translation is CASSLSGGVWYEQYF.

This chain links TRBV5-1 with TRBJ1-4; 7 nucleotides line up with TRBD1. The CDR3 loop spans 16 amino acids. Germline-derived CDR1 and CDR2 are SGHRS and YFSETQ. Losses at the gene ends were 0 bases for V and 5 bases for J; bases not matched to a gene: 7. In nucleotides, the CDR3 is TGCGCCAGCAGCTTGGATCCCGGACAGGCCAATGAAAAACTGTTTTTT. It yields the protein CASSLDPGQANEKLFF.

This clone showed up just a few times. In DNA, the CDR3 is TGCGCCAGCAGCCAACCTGGGGGCGCGAACTATGGCTACACCTTC. Its translation: CASSQPGGANYGYTF. The chain recombines TRBV4-1 with TRBJ1-2; tentatively, D is TRBD1 (6 bases). Trimming stripped 2 bases from V and 2 bases from J, with 12 bases between. Germline-derived CDR1 and CDR2 are MGHRA and YSYEKL. The CDR3 extends over 15 amino acids.

This chain connects TRBV5-4 to TRBJ2-7; TRBD2 agrees at 8 bases. Trimming cost V 2 bases and J 7 bases; bases outside gene matches: 8. The CDR3 totals 14 residues. Germline lookup yields CDR1 SGHNT and CDR2 YYREEE (reference sequence). DNA for the CDR3: TGTGCCAGCAGCTTAGCGGGGGAAACGTTGGAGCAGTACGTC. Translation: CASSLAGETLEQYV.

V is TRBV7-2 and J is TRBJ1-1; TRBD1 aligns across 7 bases. In germline, CDR1 is SGHTA, CDR2 FQGNSA. With V trimmed by 6 bases and J by 5 bases, 12 bases remained unmatched. The length of the CDR3 is 15 residues. The chain's CDR3 is CASSVVKGAGTEAFF. CDR3 bases: TGTGCCAGCAGTGTGGTCAAGGGGGCTGGAACTGAAGCTTTCTTT.

The V call is TRBV11-3, the J call TRBJ2-7; D may be TRBD1 (6 bases). The germline V and J ends were trimmed by 4 bases and 0 bases, with 10 bases remaining between them. The CDR3 is made up of 14 amino acids. Germline V gives CDR1 SGHNT, CDR2 YENEEA. CDR3 region: CASSSGHPSYEQYF. Written as DNA, the CDR3 is TGTGCCAGCAGCTCGGGACACCCCTCCTACGAGCAGTACTTC.